The 26 T cell receptor beta chains in this list originate from one sample, sequenced in a study of tumor-infiltrating lymphocytes in primary liver carcinoma. From approximately 450 ng total RNA, TCR beta cDNA was generated with a primer in the constant region. ARM-PCR was slightly modified, and three nested multiplex PCR rounds with it gave rise to the TCR beta libraries. TRBV1-TRBV30 forward primers paired with a C-beta reverse primer were used in the first two PCR rounds, which ran approximately 10 cycles each. A single record per CDR3 protein comes from TCRdb applying MiXCR to the multiplex PCR reads. This repertoire shows 65,000 to 80,000 distinct CDR3 sequences, roughly three quarters found once; its top ten account for around 30%. Joint extraction of RNA and DNA used about 17-33 mg of bulk tissue that was unsorted. Sample: liver tumor tissue from sampling region 4. This sample's subset: tumor region T4, right-lateral pole. The receptors here all came from a man aged 40-50 years with primary liver carcinoma and hepatitis B virus infection.

With respect to this clonotype: A single base separates this from a much larger clone, so it may be a read error. It is likely a read error, because the conserved phenylalanine at the end of the CDR3 is missing. The rearrangement joins TRBV28 to TRBJ2-7; a possible D gene is TRBD1 (5 bases). From germline, CDR1 is MDHEN and CDR2 SYDVKM. The V gene lost 5 bases and the J gene lost 7 bases, with 18 bases spanning the gap. The CDR3 loop spans 14 amino acids. CDR3 DNA: TGTGCCAGCAGTCTCCCCCAGGGTGTCATAGAGCAGTACATC. Its protein is CASSLPQGVIEQYI.

For this clonotype: At one end the junction does not follow the germline gene, possibly because of a read error. The chain recombines TRBV12-3 or TRBV12-4 with TRBJ2-7, with TRBD1 as a possible D gene (6 bases). This CDR3 contains 14 residues. The chain's CDR3 is CVSSFQGTSHEQYF. In DNA, the CDR3 is TGTGTCAGCAGTTTTCAGGGGACCTCCCACGAGCAGTACTTC.

As regards this clonotype: One end of the junction fails to match germline, which may point to a read error. The chain has TRBV6-1 and TRBJ2-7, with D uncertain. Germline CDR1 reads MNHNS; CDR2 reads SASEGT. The CDR3 is 12 amino acids. Here the CDR3 reads CASSEASYEQYF. Written as DNA, the CDR3 is TGCGCCAGCAGTGAAGCGTCCTACGAGCAGTACTTC.

The genes are TRBV5-5 and TRBJ1-2; D unclear. CDR1 and CDR2 from the germline V gene are SGHKS and YYEKEE (reference sequence). The CDR3 covers 15 residues. V lost 9 bases and J 2 bases, leaving 20 bases between the germline ends. In DNA form, the CDR3 reads TGTGCCACCAGTTTGAAGAGGGAGGAGAACTATGGCTACACCTTC. It specifies CATSLKREENYGYTF. Looking up the rest from reference TRBV5-5 and TRBJ1-2 gives the full variable domain: DAGVTQSPTHLIKTRGQQVTLRCSPISGHKSVSWYQQVLGQGPQFIFQYYEKEERGRGNFPDRFSARQFPNYSSELNVNALLLGDSALYLCATSLKREENYGYTFGSGTRLTVV.

Regarding this clonotype: At one of its ends the junction is not consistent with the germline gene, which may arise from a read error. The chain joins TRBV5-4 to TRBJ2-3, with 7 positions matching TRBD2. The CDR3 contains 17 residues. Germline CDR1 is SGHNT and CDR2 is YYREEE (reference sequence). CDR3 in DNA: TGTGTCAGCAGCTCCGGACTAGTGGGAGTAAGCACAGATACGCAGTATTTT. It yields the protein CVSSSGLVGVSTDTQYF.

In the case of this clonotype: The CDR3 does not end in the conserved phenylalanine or tryptophan, so this is likely a read error. The gene calls are TRBV5-6 and TRBJ1-3; D is unresolved. The CDR3 runs to 13 residues. Per germline, CDR1 SGHDT and CDR2 YYEEEE. The CDR3 sequence is CASSFVPGNTIYL. CDR3 DNA: TGTGCCAGCAGCTTCGTCCCTGGGAACACCATATATCTT.

V is TRBV6-1 and J is TRBJ2-3; no clear D. The CDR3 contains 14 residues. The germline V gene has CDR1 MNHNS and CDR2 SASEGT. Trimming took off 1 base at V and 8 bases at J, with 13 bases between the two ends. The CDR3 DNA reads as TGTGCCAGCAGTGAAGATATAGGTGCAATTACGCAGTATTTT. Its translation is CASSEDIGAITQYF.

The rearrangement joins TRBV4-2 to TRBJ2-7, with TRBD2 matching over 13 bases. The germline V gene has CDR1 LGHNA and CDR2 YNFKEQ. This CDR3 has 17 amino acids. The CDR3 nucleotides are TGTGCTACTACTGGACTAGCGGGAGTTTATAAGTCCTACGAGTATTACTTC. This translates into CATTGLAGVYKSYEYYF.

With respect to this clonotype: Relative to the germline gene, one junction end is altered; a read error may explain this. V is TRBV6-5 and J is TRBJ2-1; tentatively, D is TRBD1 or TRBD2 (5 bases each). Germline V CDR1 and CDR2: MNHEY, SVGAGI. CDR3 size: 18 residues. The CDR3 reads CASNNYPPSRVSYNEQFF. In DNA, the CDR3 is TGTGCCAGCAACAACTACCCCCCTAGCAGGGTCTCCTACAATGAGCAATTCTTC.

For this clonotype: Germline and junction disagree at one end, which may indicate a read error. The V and J genes are TRBV11-3 and TRBJ2-1; D unclear. This CDR3 is 13 amino acids long. Germline values: CDR1 SGHNT, CDR2 YENEEA. The DNA for the CDR3 is TGTGCCAGCAGCTTCGCGCCTTCGCTTGAGCAGTTTTTC. The encoded protein is CASSFAPSLEQFF.

Many counts were recorded for this clonotype. This chain uses TRBV10-3 with TRBJ2-7; TRBD2 matches 9 bases. Germline V gene lookup returns CDR1 ENHRY and CDR2 SYGVKD. The CDR3 consists of 14 residues. Trimming took 10 bases from V and 4 from J; bases not matched to a gene: 11. The CDR3, as DNA: TGTGCCACCAAGGTCGAGACTAGCGGTTACGAGCAGTACTTC. Protein: CATKVETSGYEQYF.

In regard to this clonotype: Since no conserved phenylalanine or tryptophan closes the CDR3, a read error is the likely cause. The chain links TRBV29-1 to TRBJ2-1; 11 nucleotides line up with TRBD1. The CDR3 has 14 amino acids. The V gene's germline CDR1 is SQVTM and CDR2 ANQGSEA. The CDR3 bases are TGCAGGGGATTACCGGGACAGGGGGTGGATGAGCAGTTCTCC. Translating it yields CRGLPGQGVDEQFS.

Of note for this clonotype: At one of its ends the junction is not consistent with the germline gene, which may arise from a read error. The chain is built from TRBV11-2 and TRBJ1-2, with D possibly matching TRBD1 (5 bases). CDR3 size: 14 residues. CDR1 SGHAT and CDR2 FQNNGV come from the germline V gene. CDR3 loop: CASRERGTIYGYIF. The CDR3 bases are TGTGCCAGCAGAGAGAGGGGCACCATCTATGGCTACATCTTC.

A word on this clonotype: This sequence may be a read error, since a much larger clone differs from it by one base. CDR3 nucleotide sequence: TGTGCCCGGAGCCCTGTCGATGAGCAGTTCTTC. Its protein product is CARSPVDEQFF. The chain links TRBV30 to TRBJ2-1; D gene uncertain. Germline V CDR1 and CDR2: GTSNPN, SVGIG (reference sequence). This CDR3 has 11 residues. The full variable domain, its missing parts supplied by reference TRBV30 and TRBJ2-1, is SQTIHQWPATLVQPVGSPLSLECTVEGTSNPNLYWYRQAAGRGLQLLFYSVGIGQISSEVPQNLSASRPQDRQFILSSKKLLLSDSGFYLCARSPVDEQFFGPGTRLTVL.

With respect to this clonotype: A junction boundary mismatches the germline segment, possibly from a read error. This chain connects TRBV10-2 to TRBJ2-5; 8 nucleotides align to TRBD1. There are 15 residues in the CDR3. The germline V gene encodes CDR1 WSHSY and CDR2 SAAADI. Written as DNA, the CDR3 is TGCACCAGCAGTGAGTCAGACAGGGGAGGAGAGATCCAGTACTTC. Translation gives CTSSESDRGGEIQYF.

Points on this clonotype: A read error may produce the germline difference seen at one junction end. The V and J genes are TRBV2 and TRBJ2-3; no clear D. The germline V gene encodes CDR1 SNHLY and CDR2 FYNNEI. The CDR3 totals 11 residues. CDR3 in amino acids: CASASADMQYF. CDR3 DNA: TGTGCCAGCGCCTCGGCAGATATGCAGTATTTT. The full variable domain, rest sourced from reference TRBV2 and TRBJ2-3, is EPEVTQTPSHQVTQMGQEVILRCVPISNHLYFYWYRQILGQKVEFLVSFYNNEISEKSEIFDDQFSVERPDGSNFTLKIRSTKLEDSAMYFCASASADMQYFGPGTRLTVL.

Turning to this clonotype: A junction end diverges from the germline sequence, so it may reflect a read error. The genes are TRBV7-9 and TRBJ2-7, with TRBD1 matching 9 bases. Per germline, CDR1 SEHNR and CDR2 FQNEAQ (reference sequence). The CDR3 totals 16 residues. CDR3 sequence: CASSLDPGQGSYQQYF. DNA of the CDR3: TGTGCCAGCAGCTTAGACCCAGGACAGGGGTCCTACCAGCAGTACTTC.

Concerning this clonotype itself: Germline is not matched at one junction end, which may reflect a read error. The chain recombines TRBV2 with TRBJ1-5; D gene uncertain. The length of the CDR3 is 14 residues. Germline assignment: CDR1 SNHLY and CDR2 FYNNEI. The CDR3 here is CASSGAGSYQPRHF. Here the CDR3 DNA reads TGTGCCAGCAGTGGAGCGGGGAGTTATCAGCCCCGGCATTTT.

Concerning this clonotype: It is likely a read error, because the conserved phenylalanine at the end of the CDR3 is missing. V gene TRBV28 combines with J gene TRBJ2-2, with 7 bases lining up with TRBD2. The germline CDR1 and CDR2 sequences are MDHEN and SYDVKM. The CDR3 is made up of 13 amino acids. This CDR3 reads CASSPNLGGGLFC. The CDR3 bases are TGTGCCAGCAGTCCCAACCTGGGCGGGGGGCTGTTTTGT.

Of note for this clonotype: The junction departs from germline at one end; a sequencing error may be responsible. The chain couples TRBV12-5 to TRBJ2-2; 9 nucleotides line up with TRBD2. In germline, CDR1 is LGHNT, CDR2 FRNRAP. This CDR3 spans 19 amino acids. CDR3 bases: TGTGCTATTGGTTTGGCCCTAGCGGGACATGGGGTTCGTACCGGGGAGCTGTTTTTT. It encodes CAIGLALAGHGVRTGELFF.

By proportion, this clonotype is large. J is TRBJ2-5 and V is TRBV11-2; no firm D call. This CDR3 has 12 residues. V lost 0 bases and J 9 bases, leaving 8 bases between the germline ends. Germline assignment: CDR1 SGHAT and CDR2 FQNNGV. CDR3 protein: CASSLEERAQYF. CDR3 DNA: TGTGCCAGCAGCTTAGAGGAAAGGGCCCAGTACTTC. The full variable domain, with the rest looked up from reference TRBV11-2 and TRBJ2-5, is EAGVAQSPRYKIIEKRQSVAFWCNPISGHATLYWYQQILGQGPKLLIQFQNNGVVDDSQLPKDRFSAERLKGVDSTLKIQPAKLEDSAVYLCASSLEERAQYFGPGTRLLVL.

Comment on this clonotype: Sequence at one end of the junction differs from germline and may be a read error. The chain uses TRBV4-1 and TRBJ1-5; 9 bases agree with TRBD1. This CDR3 spans 16 amino acids. Germline V gives CDR1 MGHRA, CDR2 YSYEKL. The CDR3 spells CASNQNRDRVGQPQHF. CDR3 DNA sequence: TGCGCCAGCAACCAAAACAGGGACAGGGTCGGCCAGCCCCAGCATTTT.

The chain links TRBV29-1 to TRBJ2-1, with D possibly being TRBD2 (6 bases). V was clipped by 6 bases and J by 8 bases, with 20 bases between them. This CDR3 has 14 amino acids. The V gene's germline CDR1 is SQVTM and CDR2 ANQGSEA. The CDR3 DNA reads TGCAGCGTCATCAAAGCGGGTGGGCTAGATGAGCAGTTCTTC. Translated, it gives CSVIKAGGLDEQFF.

CDR3 bases: TGCGCCAACAATAACGGGACTAGCGGGTTTGGGGGGACCCAGTACTTC. Translating it yields CANNNGTSGFGGTQYF. The chain combines TRBV10-2 with TRBJ2-5, with 12 positions matching TRBD2. V trimming: 10 bases; J trimming: 7 bases; junction bases outside the gene matches: 16. This CDR3 region has 16 residues. The germline V gene has CDR1 WSHSY and CDR2 SAAADI.

By share, this clonotype counts as large. The V gene is TRBV29-1, the J gene TRBJ2-2; D perhaps matches TRBD2 (5 bases). The CDR3 length is 13 residues. In germline, CDR1 is SQVTM, CDR2 ANQGSEA. This chain's CDR3 is CSAWRVNTGELFF. The CDR3 DNA reads as TGCAGTGCGTGGCGGGTAAACACCGGGGAGCTGTTTTTT.

This clonotype was counted many times. This chain joins TRBV6-6 and TRBJ1-5; 7 bases match TRBD1. With V trimmed by 7 bases and J by 0 bases, 3 bases remained unmatched. Per the germline V gene, CDR1 is MNHNY and CDR2 is SVGAGI (reference sequence). The CDR3 is 14 amino acids. As DNA, the CDR3 is TGTGCCAGCACGACAGGGTATAGCAATCAGCCCCAGCATTTT. Amino acids: CASTTGYSNQPQHF.